The 25 T cell receptor beta chains given below trace back to one sample, sequenced in a study of blood T cell repertoires in COVID-19. Generated by immunoSEQ multiplex PCR, the TCRdb table keeps only in-frame clones and is missing some. This table holds about 240,000 clones, 70% to 90% found once. Material: PBMCs or T cells enriched from blood (not recorded which). These receptors all come from a middle-aged woman with acute COVID-19.

The CDR3 DNA reads as TGCGCCAGCAGTAATCCCGGAGGCCCGGAGATCGGGGAGCTGTTTTTT. It encodes CASSNPGGPEIGELFF. The chain has TRBV23-1 and TRBJ2-2, with D possibly being TRBD2 (5 bases). TRBV23-1 is classed as an ORF, of uncertain function. V was pared by 5 bases and J by 7 bases, with 20 bases between. CDR3 length equals 16 residues.

The V gene is TRBV6-5, the J gene TRBJ2-3; 9 nucleotides agree with TRBD2. V trimming: 3 bases; J trimming: 2 bases; junction bases outside the gene matches: 3. The germline gives CDR1 MNHEY, CDR2 SVGAGI. CDR3 size: 15 residues. In nucleotides, the CDR3 is TGTGCCAGCAGTTATGAGGGACTAGCCACAGATACGCAGTATTTT. Translating it yields CASSYEGLATDTQYF.

A single count supports this clone. The rearrangement uses TRBV11-2 and TRBJ2-3; D is unclear. Trimming took off 3 bases at V and 6 bases at J, with 10 bases between the two ends. Germline-derived CDR1 and CDR2 are SGHAT and FQNNGV. The CDR3 is 13 residues long. The CDR3: CASSFQRVDTQYF. For the CDR3, the DNA is TGTGCCAGCAGCTTCCAACGAGTCGATACGCAGTATTTT.

This clone showed up just once. J is TRBJ2-7 and V is TRBV7-2, with D possibly being TRBD1 (6 bases). The V gene's germline CDR1 is SGHTA and CDR2 FQGNSA. The CDR3 length is 14 residues. With 6 bases removed from V and 3 bases from J, the gap between germline ends came to 15 bases. The chain's CDR3 is CASRSVDRYYEQYF. CDR3 DNA: TGTGCCAGCAGATCCGTCGACAGGTACTACGAGCAGTACTTC.

The J gene is TRBJ1-4, the V gene TRBV27, with a weak D call TRBD1 (6 bases). The V end was cut by 6 bases, the J end by 0 bases, with 14 bases between. This CDR3 has 16 residues. Germline V gene sequence: CDR1 MNHEY, CDR2 SMNVEV (reference sequence). The CDR3: CASRAQGPATNEKLFF. In DNA, the CDR3 is TGTGCCAGCAGGGCACAGGGCCCTGCAACTAATGAAAAACTGTTTTTT.

The chain joins TRBV7-3 to TRBJ2-3; D possibly corresponds to TRBD1 (6 bases). The V end was cut by 5 bases, the J end by 8 bases, with 14 bases between. CDR1 and CDR2 from the germline V gene are SGHTA and FQGTGA. The CDR3 length is 13 residues. As DNA, the CDR3 is TGTGCCAGCAGCACCAACAGGGACGGTACGCAGTATTTT. Encoded protein: CASSTNRDGTQYF. Variable domain in full (rest from reference TRBV7-3 and TRBJ2-3): GAGVSQTPSNKVTEKGKYVELRCDPISGHTALYWYRQSLGQGPEFLIYFQGTGAADDSGLPNDRFFAVRPEGSVSTLKIQRTERGDSAVYLCASSTNRDGTQYFGPGTRLTVL.

The chain has TRBV2 and TRBJ2-1, with 9 nucleotides matching TRBD1. V was clipped by 7 bases and J by 8 bases; unmatched bases: 21. Germline-derived CDR1 and CDR2 are SNHLY and FYNNEI. The CDR3 totals 18 residues. The CDR3 here is CASTEGQIGTGRIYEQFF. The CDR3 nucleotides read TGTGCCAGCACCGAGGGGCAGATCGGGACAGGGCGAATATATGAGCAGTTCTTC.

The genes are TRBV24-1 and TRBJ1-3, with D hard to call. Trimming stripped 5 bases from V and 4 bases from J, with 5 bases between. CDR1 and CDR2 (germline): KGHDR, SFDVKD. The CDR3 spans 12 residues. The CDR3 sequence is CATSGEGNTIYF. In DNA, the CDR3 is TGTGCCACCAGTGGGGAGGGAAACACCATATATTTT.

V usage is TRBV18 and J usage is TRBJ1-2; D unclear. The CDR3 length is 13 residues. The V gene's germline CDR1 is KGHSH and CDR2 LQKENI. V lost 2 bases and J 7 bases, leaving 11 bases between the germline ends. The CDR3 loop reads CASSPELGGGYTF. For the CDR3, the DNA is TGTGCCAGCTCACCAGAACTAGGAGGTGGCTACACCTTC.

The chain has TRBV5-1 and TRBJ2-7; TRBD2 might be the D (6 bases). Germline assignment: CDR1 SGHRS and CDR2 YFSETQ. Trimming removed 0 bases at V and 1 base at J, with 11 bases between. This CDR3 spans 15 amino acids. The CDR3 nucleotides read TGCGCCAGCAGCTTGGTGGTCAGCGGGTCCTACGAGCAGTACTTC. Protein product: CASSLVVSGSYEQYF.

DNA for the CDR3: TGTGCCAGCAGCTTGTCGGCGGGAGGCCCCACAGATACGCAGTATTTT. Protein sequence: CASSLSAGGPTDTQYF. The J gene is TRBJ2-3, the V gene TRBV5-4; 8 bases match TRBD2. Trimming took 1 base from V and 2 from J; bases not matched to a gene: 6. The CDR3 is made up of 16 amino acids. The germline V gene encodes CDR1 SGHNT and CDR2 YYREEE (reference sequence).

The rearrangement joins TRBV5-4 to TRBJ2-1, with 8 positions matching TRBD1. V lost 3 bases, J lost 2 bases, and 4 bases stayed unmatched. The CDR3 totals 15 residues. Germline V CDR1 and CDR2: SGHNT, YYREEE (reference sequence). Here the CDR3 DNA reads TGTGCCAGCAGCTCGTCGACAGGGGCCTACAATGAGCAGTTCTTC. It yields the protein CASSSSTGAYNEQFF.

The chain couples TRBV9 to TRBJ1-2, with 9 bases fitting TRBD1. CDR1 and CDR2 (germline): SGDLS, YYNGEE. This CDR3 spans 16 amino acids. J gave up 2 bases and V 0 bases, and 5 bases lay outside the gene matches. CDR3 residues: CASSVGPQGANYGYTF. DNA of the CDR3: TGTGCCAGCAGCGTAGGCCCACAGGGGGCCAACTATGGCTACACCTTC.

This clone was seen at least ten times. The chain employs TRBV7-2 and TRBJ2-7; TRBD2 aligns across 13 bases. Germline CDR1 is SGHTA and CDR2 is FQGNSA. V trimming: 4 bases; J trimming: 7 bases; junction bases outside the gene matches: 7. CDR3 length: 15 amino acids. The CDR3 is CASSSGLAGVGEQYF. CDR3 DNA: TGTGCCAGCAGCTCCGGACTAGCGGGAGTCGGAGAGCAGTACTTC.

This clone was observed many times. This chain connects TRBV10-1 to TRBJ1-5; D not certain. The CDR3 is 14 residues long. CDR1 is WNHNN, CDR2 SYGVQD, per germline (reference sequence). CDR3 sequence (DNA): TGCGCAGCCATCGGAGATCTTAGCAATCAGCCCCAGCATTTT. Its protein product is CAAIGDLSNQPQHF.

V and J are TRBV14 and TRBJ2-3; 10 bases are a match to TRBD2. V lost 3 bases, J lost 3 bases, and 3 bases stayed unmatched. CDR3 length: 15 amino acids. From germline, CDR1 is SGHDN and CDR2 FVKESK. CDR3 sequence reads: CASSHGLAETDTQYF. DNA for the CDR3: TGTGCCAGCAGCCACGGACTAGCGGAGACAGATACGCAGTATTTT.

V usage is TRBV3-1 (or the pseudogene TRBV3-2) and J usage is TRBJ2-7; D is unresolved. This CDR3 region has 15 residues. Per the germline V gene, CDR1 is LGHDT and CDR2 is YNNKEL (reference sequence). The V gene lost 1 base and the J gene lost 2 bases, with 12 bases spanning the gap. The CDR3 protein is CASSQVRSFPYEQYF. CDR3 bases: TGTGCCAGCAGCCAAGTAAGAAGCTTTCCCTACGAGCAGTACTTC.

The chain employs TRBV9 and TRBJ2-2; the D gene is possibly TRBD2 (5 bases). Germline V gene data show CDR1 as SGDLS and CDR2 as YYNGEE. The CDR3 sequence is 14 residues long. V lost 5 bases to trimming and J lost 2 bases, with 10 bases between them. CDR3 sequence: CASRRTGNTGELFF. CDR3 coding DNA: TGTGCCAGCAGAAGGACGGGAAACACCGGGGAGCTGTTTTTT.

The chain has TRBV14 and TRBJ1-2; D is undetermined. Germline V gives CDR1 SGHDN, CDR2 FVKESK. V lost 1 base and J 8 bases, leaving 11 bases between the germline ends. The CDR3 has 13 amino acids. The CDR3 DNA sequence: TGTGCCAGCAGCCAAGTAACGCGCGGGGGCTACACCTTC. Translated: CASSQVTRGGYTF.

The V call is TRBV7-9, the J call TRBJ2-3; the match to TRBD2 covers 7 bases. The V segment lost 0 bases and the J segment 3 bases; nucleotides outside the gene matches: 12. The CDR3 sequence is 18 residues long. The germline gives CDR1 SEHNR, CDR2 FQNEAQ (reference sequence). In DNA form, the CDR3 reads TGTGCCAGCAGCTTAGCGGTTTCTGTTCGGCGGGAGACAGATACGCAGTATTTT. As protein: CASSLAVSVRRETDTQYF.

The rearrangement uses TRBV19 and TRBJ2-7; 8 bases map to TRBD1. The CDR3 extends over 16 amino acids. V lost 5 bases to trimming and J lost 3 bases; unmatched junction nucleotides: 12. Germline loops: CDR1 LNHDA, CDR2 SQIVND (reference sequence). The CDR3 DNA is TGTGCCAGTAGTTGGGCAGGGGGCGAAATTAACTACGAGCAGTACTTC. This encodes CASSWAGGEINYEQYF.

This chain links TRBV14 with TRBJ2-1, with 9 bases lining up with TRBD2. CDR1 and CDR2 from the germline V gene are SGHDN and FVKESK. The V segment lost 4 bases and the J segment 7 bases; nucleotides outside the gene matches: 14. CDR3 length: 17 amino acids. CDR3 DNA: TGTGCCAGCAGCCTCAGCGCGGGTAGCGGGAGTAAGAATGAGCAGTTCTTC. Translation: CASSLSAGSGSKNEQFF. The full variable domain, in which reference TRBV14 and TRBJ2-1 provide the parts outside the CDR3, is EAGVTQFPSHSVIEKGQTVTLRCDPISGHDNLYWYRRVMGKEIKFLLHFVKESKQDESGMPNNRFLAERTGGTYSTLKVQPAELEDSGVYFCASSLSAGSGSKNEQFFGPGTRLTVL.

This clone occurred many times. The V gene is TRBV5-1, the J gene TRBJ1-5, with 7 bases fitting TRBD1. There are 13 residues in the CDR3. Germline V gene lookup returns CDR1 SGHRS and CDR2 YFSETQ. The V segment lost 4 bases and the J segment 6 bases; nucleotides outside the gene matches: 4. The DNA of the CDR3 is TGCGCCAGCAGCAGGACAGGAGTTCAGCCCCAGCATTTT. Encoded protein: CASSRTGVQPQHF.

The chain recombines TRBV9 with TRBJ1-3, with 10 bases fitting TRBD1. The ends lost 4 bases at V and 2 bases at J; junction bases unmatched: 3. This CDR3 spans 15 amino acids. Germline V gene lookup returns CDR1 SGDLS and CDR2 YYNGEE. In DNA form, the CDR3 reads TGTGCCAGCAGCATGACAGGGGGCACTGGAAACACCATATATTTT. It encodes CASSMTGGTGNTIYF.

The chain employs TRBV15 and TRBJ1-1, with a weak D call TRBD1 (6 bases). The CDR3 spans 14 residues. Germline V CDR1 and CDR2: LNHNV, YYDKDF (reference sequence). V lost 1 base and J 2 bases, leaving 8 bases between the germline ends. The chain's CDR3 is CATSRGGGNTEAFF. The CDR3 nucleotides are TGTGCCACCAGCAGAGGAGGGGGAAACACTGAAGCTTTCTTT.